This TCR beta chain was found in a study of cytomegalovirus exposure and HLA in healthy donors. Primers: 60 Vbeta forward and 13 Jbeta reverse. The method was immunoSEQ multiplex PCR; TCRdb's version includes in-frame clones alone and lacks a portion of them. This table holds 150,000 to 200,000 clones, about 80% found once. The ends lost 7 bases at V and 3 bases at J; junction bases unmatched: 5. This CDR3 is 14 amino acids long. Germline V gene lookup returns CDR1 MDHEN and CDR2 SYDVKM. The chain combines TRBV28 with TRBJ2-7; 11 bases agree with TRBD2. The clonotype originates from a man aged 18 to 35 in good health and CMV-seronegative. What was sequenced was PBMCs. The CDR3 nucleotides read TGTGCCAGCACCCCCGGGACTAGCGGCTACGAGCAGTACTTC. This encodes CASTPGTSGYEQYF.